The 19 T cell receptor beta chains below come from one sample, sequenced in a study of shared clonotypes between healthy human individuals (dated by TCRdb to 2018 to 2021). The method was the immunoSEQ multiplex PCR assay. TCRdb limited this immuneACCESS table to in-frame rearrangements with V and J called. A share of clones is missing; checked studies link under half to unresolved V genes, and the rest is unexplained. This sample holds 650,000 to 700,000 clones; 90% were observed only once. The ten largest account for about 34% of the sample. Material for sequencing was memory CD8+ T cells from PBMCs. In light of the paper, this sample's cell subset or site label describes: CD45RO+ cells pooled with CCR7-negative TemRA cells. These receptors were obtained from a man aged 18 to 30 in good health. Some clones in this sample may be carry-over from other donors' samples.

The CDR3 DNA follows: TGTGCCAGCAGTGAAAACCAGGGCTACGAGCAGTACTTC. Residues: CASSENQGYEQYF. The J gene is TRBJ2-7, the V gene TRBV25-1; tentative D call: TRBD1 (5 bases). CDR3 length: 13 residues. Trimming pared 2 bases from V and 3 bases from J, leaving 8 bases between. Germline loops: CDR1 MGHDK, CDR2 SYGVNS.

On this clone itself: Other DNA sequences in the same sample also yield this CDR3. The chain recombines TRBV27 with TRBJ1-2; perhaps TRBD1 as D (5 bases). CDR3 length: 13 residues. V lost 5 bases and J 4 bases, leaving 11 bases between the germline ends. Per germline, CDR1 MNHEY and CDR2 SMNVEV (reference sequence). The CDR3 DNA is TGTGCCAGCAGTCCCCGCGGGGGCTATGGCTACACCTTC. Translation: CASSPRGGYGYTF.

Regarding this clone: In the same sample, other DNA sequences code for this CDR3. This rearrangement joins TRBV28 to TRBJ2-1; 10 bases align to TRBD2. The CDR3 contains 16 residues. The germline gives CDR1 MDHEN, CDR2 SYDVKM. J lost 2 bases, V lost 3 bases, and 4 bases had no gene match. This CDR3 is CASSLGAGGPYNEQFF. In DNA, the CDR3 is TGTGCCAGCAGTTTGGGAGCGGGAGGGCCCTACAATGAGCAGTTCTTC.

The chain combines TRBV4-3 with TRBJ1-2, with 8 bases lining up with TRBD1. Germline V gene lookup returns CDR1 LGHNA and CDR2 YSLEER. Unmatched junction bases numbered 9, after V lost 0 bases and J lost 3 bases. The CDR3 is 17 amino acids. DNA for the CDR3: TGCGCCAGCAGCCAAGATCGTTCACAGGGGGTTTACTATGGCTACACCTTC. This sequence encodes CASSQDRSQGVYYGYTF.

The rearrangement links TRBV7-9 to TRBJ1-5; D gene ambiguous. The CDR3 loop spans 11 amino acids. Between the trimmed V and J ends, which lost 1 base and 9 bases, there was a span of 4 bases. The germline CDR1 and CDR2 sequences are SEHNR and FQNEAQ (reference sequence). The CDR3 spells CASSLDGPQHF. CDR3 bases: TGTGCCAGCAGCTTAGACGGGCCCCAGCATTTT.

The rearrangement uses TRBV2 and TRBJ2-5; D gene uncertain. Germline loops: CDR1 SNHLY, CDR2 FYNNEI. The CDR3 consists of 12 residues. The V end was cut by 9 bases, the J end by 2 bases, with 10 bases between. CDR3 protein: CASRAEQETQYF. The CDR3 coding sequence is TGTGCCAGTAGGGCAGAACAAGAGACCCAGTACTTC.

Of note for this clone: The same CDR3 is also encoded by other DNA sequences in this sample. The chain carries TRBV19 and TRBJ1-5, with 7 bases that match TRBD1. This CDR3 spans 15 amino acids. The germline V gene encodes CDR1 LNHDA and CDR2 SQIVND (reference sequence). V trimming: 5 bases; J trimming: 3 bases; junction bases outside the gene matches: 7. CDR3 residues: CASSPYDRDNQPQHF. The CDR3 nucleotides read TGTGCCAGTAGTCCGTATGACAGGGACAATCAGCCCCAGCATTTT.

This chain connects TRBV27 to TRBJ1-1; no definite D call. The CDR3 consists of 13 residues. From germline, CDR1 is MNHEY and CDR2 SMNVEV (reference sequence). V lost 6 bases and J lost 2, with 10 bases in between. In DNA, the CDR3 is TGTGCCAGCAGCCCCCAGCTAAACACTGAAGCTTTCTTT. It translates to CASSPQLNTEAFF.

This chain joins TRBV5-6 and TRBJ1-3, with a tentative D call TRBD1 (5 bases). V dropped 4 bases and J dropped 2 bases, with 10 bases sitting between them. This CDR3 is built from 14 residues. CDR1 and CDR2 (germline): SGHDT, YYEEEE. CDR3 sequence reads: CASSRGGTGNTIYF. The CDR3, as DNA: TGTGCCAGCAGCCGCGGGGGGACTGGAAACACCATATATTTT.

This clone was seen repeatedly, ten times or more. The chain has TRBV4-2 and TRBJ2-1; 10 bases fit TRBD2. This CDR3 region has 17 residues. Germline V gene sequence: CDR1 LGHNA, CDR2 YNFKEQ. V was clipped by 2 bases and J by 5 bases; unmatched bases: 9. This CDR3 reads CASSQTASGRANNEQFF. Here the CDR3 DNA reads TGTGCCAGCAGCCAAACCGCAAGCGGGAGGGCAAACAATGAGCAGTTCTTC.

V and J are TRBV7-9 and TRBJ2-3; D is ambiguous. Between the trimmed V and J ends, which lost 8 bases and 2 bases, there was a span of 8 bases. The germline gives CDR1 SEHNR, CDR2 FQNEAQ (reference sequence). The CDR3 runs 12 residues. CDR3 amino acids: CASGFDTDTQYF. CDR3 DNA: TGTGCCAGCGGATTCGACACAGATACGCAGTATTTT.

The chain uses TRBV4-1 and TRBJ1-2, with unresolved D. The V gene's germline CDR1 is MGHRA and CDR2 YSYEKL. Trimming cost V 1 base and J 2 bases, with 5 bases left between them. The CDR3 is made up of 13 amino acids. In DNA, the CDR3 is TGCGCCAGCAGCCAAGGGCAGAACTATGGCTACACCTTC. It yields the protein CASSQGQNYGYTF.

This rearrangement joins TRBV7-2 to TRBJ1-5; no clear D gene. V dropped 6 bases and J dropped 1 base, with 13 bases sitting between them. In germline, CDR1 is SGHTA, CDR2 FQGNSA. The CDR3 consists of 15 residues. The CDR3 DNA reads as TGTGCCAGCAGTTACACGGGTAGCAGCAATCAGCCCCAGCATTTT. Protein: CASSYTGSSNQPQHF.

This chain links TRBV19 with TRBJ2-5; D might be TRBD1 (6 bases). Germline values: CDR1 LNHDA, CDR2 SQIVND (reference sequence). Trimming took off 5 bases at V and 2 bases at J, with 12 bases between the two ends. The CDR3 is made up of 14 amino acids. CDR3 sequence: CASSVQGRQETQYF. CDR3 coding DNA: TGTGCCAGTAGTGTACAGGGTCGGCAAGAGACCCAGTACTTC.

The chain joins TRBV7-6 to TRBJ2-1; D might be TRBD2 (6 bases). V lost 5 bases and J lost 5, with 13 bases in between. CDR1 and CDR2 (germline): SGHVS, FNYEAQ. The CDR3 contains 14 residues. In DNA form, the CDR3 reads TGTGCCAGCAGCGTCCTAGCGTCCGACAATGAGCAGTTCTTC. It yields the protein CASSVLASDNEQFF.

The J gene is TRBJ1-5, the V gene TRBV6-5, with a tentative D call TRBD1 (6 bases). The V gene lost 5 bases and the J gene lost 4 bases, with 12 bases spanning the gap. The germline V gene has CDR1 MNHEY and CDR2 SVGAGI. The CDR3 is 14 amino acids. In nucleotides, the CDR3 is TGTGCCAGCAGTACCGGGACAACTAATCAGCCCCAGCATTTT. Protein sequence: CASSTGTTNQPQHF.

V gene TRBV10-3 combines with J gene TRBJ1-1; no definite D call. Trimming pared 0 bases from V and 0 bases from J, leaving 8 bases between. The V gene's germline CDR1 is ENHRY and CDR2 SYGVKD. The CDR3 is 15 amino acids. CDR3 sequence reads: CAISESGGMNTEAFF. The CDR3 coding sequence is TGTGCCATCAGTGAGTCAGGCGGTATGAACACTGAAGCTTTCTTT.

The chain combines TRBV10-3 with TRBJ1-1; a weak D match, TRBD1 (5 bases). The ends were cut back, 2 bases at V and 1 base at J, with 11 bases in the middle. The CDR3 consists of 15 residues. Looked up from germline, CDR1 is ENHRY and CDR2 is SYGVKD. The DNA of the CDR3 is TGTGCCATCAGTGAGCGCACGGGGCCGAACACTGAAGCTTTCTTT. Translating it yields CAISERTGPNTEAFF.

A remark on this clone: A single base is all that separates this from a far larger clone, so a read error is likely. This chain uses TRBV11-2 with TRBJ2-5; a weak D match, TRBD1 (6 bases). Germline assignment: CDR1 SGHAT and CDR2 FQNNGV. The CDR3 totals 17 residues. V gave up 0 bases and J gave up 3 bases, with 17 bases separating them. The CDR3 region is CASSLDVYGQLEETQYF. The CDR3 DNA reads TGTGCCAGCAGCTTAGATGTTTACGGACAGCTTGAAGAGACCCAGTACTTC.